The 12 T cell receptor beta chains below come from one sample, sequenced in a study of blood T cell repertoires in COVID-19. Clones were read by immunoSEQ multiplex PCR, and TCRdb kept only the in-frame ones, dropping some. The data show about 110,000 clones, 85% seen once. The sample comprised peripheral blood. These receptors came from a human donor in a cohort sampled during active COVID-19.

The rearrangement links TRBV15 to TRBJ1-4; TRBD1 agrees at 8 bases. The germline V gene encodes CDR1 LNHNV and CDR2 YYDKDF (reference sequence). The CDR3 covers 14 residues. J was trimmed by 8 bases and V by 5 bases; bases with no gene match: 7. CDR3 bases: TGTGCCACCAGCGTGGGGCAGGGGGCAGAAAAACTGTTTTTT. This translates into CATSVGQGAEKLFF.

The rearrangement uses TRBV5-1 and TRBJ2-5; 11 bases map to TRBD1. J lost 1 base, V lost 3 bases, and 11 bases had no gene match. Looked up from germline, CDR1 is SGHRS and CDR2 is YFSETQ. This CDR3 is built from 18 residues. CDR3 bases: TGCGCCAGCAGCTATGGACAGGGGGCGACCCTTACCCAAGAGACCCAGTACTTC. It encodes CASSYGQGATLTQETQYF.

This chain connects TRBV20-1 to TRBJ1-1; a weak D match, TRBD1 (5 bases). This CDR3 has 14 residues. Germline V CDR1 and CDR2: DFQATT, SNEGSKA (reference sequence). Trimming pared 3 bases from V and 11 bases from J, leaving 22 bases between. The CDR3 sequence is CSASSSSGTATAFF. In DNA, the CDR3 is TGCAGTGCTAGTTCCTCTAGCGGGACCGCTACGGCTTTCTTT.

The chain has TRBV19 and TRBJ2-5; TRBD1 might be the D (5 bases). Germline CDR1 reads LNHDA; CDR2 reads SQIVND (reference sequence). The germline V and J ends were trimmed by 6 bases and 2 bases, with 16 bases remaining between them. The CDR3 contains 15 residues. CDR3 DNA sequence: TGTGCCAGTAGGGGATTTCAGGGTGGTCAAGAGACCCAGTACTTC. This sequence encodes CASRGFQGGQETQYF.

This rearrangement joins TRBV10-3 to TRBJ2-7, with 9 bases matching TRBD1. Trimming cost V 10 bases and J 5 bases; bases outside gene matches: 9. Germline V lookup: CDR1 ENHRY, CDR2 SYGVKD. This CDR3 contains 13 residues. In DNA, the CDR3 is TGTGCCACGCGATCCAGGACAGGGGACGAGCAGTACTTC. Amino acids: CATRSRTGDEQYF.

This chain connects TRBV6-5 to TRBJ1-1; D may be TRBD1 (6 bases). CDR1 is MNHEY and CDR2 is SVGAGI in the germline V gene. This CDR3 is 13 amino acids long. V gave up 6 bases and J gave up 6 bases, with 14 bases separating them. CDR3 in DNA: TGTGCCAGCAGGGCGGGGGGCATCTCTGAAGCTTTCTTT. Encoded protein: CASRAGGISEAFF.

The chain couples TRBV3-1 (or the pseudogene TRBV3-2) to TRBJ2-2; D not resolved. The CDR3 is 14 amino acids. The V gene lost 4 bases and the J gene lost 6 bases, with 12 bases spanning the gap. The germline V gene encodes CDR1 LGHDT and CDR2 YNNKEL (reference sequence). The CDR3: CASSPYQAAGELFF. Written as DNA, the CDR3 is TGTGCCAGCAGCCCCTACCAGGCCGCCGGGGAGCTGTTTTTT.

CDR3 DNA sequence: TGCGCCAGCAGCCCACAGGGGGACACAGATACGCAGTATTTT. Protein product: CASSPQGDTDTQYF. The rearrangement links TRBV5-1 to TRBJ2-3; TRBD1 matches at 8 bases. This CDR3 is built from 14 residues. Germline CDR1 and CDR2: SGHRS and YFSETQ. Trimming cost V 4 bases and J 2 bases; bases outside gene matches: 3.

The chain is built from TRBV30 and TRBJ2-1; 11 bases fit TRBD2. The CDR3 covers 15 residues. Germline CDR1 reads GTSNPN; CDR2 reads SVGIG (reference sequence). Unmatched junction bases numbered 7, after V lost 1 base and J lost 8 bases. The CDR3 sequence: CAWSGSSGRADEQFF. The CDR3 DNA sequence: TGTGCCTGGAGTGGTAGTAGCGGGAGGGCCGATGAGCAGTTCTTC.

This clone was seen once. The V call is TRBV20-1, the J call TRBJ1-1, with D perhaps TRBD1 (6 bases). The CDR3 sequence is 14 residues long. Germline CDR1 reads DFQATT; CDR2 reads SNEGSKA (reference sequence). Trimming stripped 3 bases from V and 2 bases from J, with 13 bases between. The chain's CDR3 is CSASVLGGNTEAFF. CDR3 nucleotide sequence: TGCAGTGCTAGTGTATTAGGGGGAAACACTGAAGCTTTCTTT.

The chain combines TRBV19 with TRBJ2-5; D call uncertain. The germline CDR1 and CDR2 sequences are LNHDA and SQIVND (reference sequence). V dropped 4 bases and J dropped 4 bases, with 4 bases sitting between them. This CDR3 region has 11 residues. The CDR3 sequence is CASSSGETQYF. CDR3 DNA sequence: TGTGCCAGTAGTAGCGGAGAGACCCAGTACTTC.

This chain joins TRBV11-1 and TRBJ1-5, with no clear D. V was clipped by 2 bases and J by 4 bases, with 12 bases between them. This CDR3 is 15 amino acids long. Germline CDR1 SGHAT, CDR2 FQDESV (reference sequence). The CDR3 DNA is TGTGCCAGCAGCTTACTCATTATAACAAATCAGCCCCAGCATTTT. This encodes CASSLLIITNQPQHF.